This TCR beta chain stems from a study of T cell changes during pregnancy in multiple sclerosis. Sequencing was performed with immunoSEQ multiplex PCR; in TCRdb, only in-frame clones are kept and a portion is missing. The table has fewer than 50,000 clones, 85% to 90% seen once. Trimming removed 0 bases at V and 7 bases at J, with 7 bases between. The CDR3 is made up of 12 amino acids. Germline V gives CDR1 SGHRS, CDR2 YFSETQ. The chain recombines TRBV5-1 with TRBJ1-1; D remains unclear. This TCR was recovered from a female donor in good health, enrolled as a control in a pregnancy study. The sequenced sample was peripheral blood, obtained in the second trimester of pregnancy. The CDR3 coding sequence is TGCGCCAGCAGCTTGGCAGAGGATGAAGCTTTCTTT. Its protein product is CASSLAEDEAFF.